The 11 T cell receptor beta chains presented below share a single source sample, sequenced in a study of post-analysis software for immune sequencing data. The library was made from cDNA and included unique molecular identifiers. MiXCR was run by TCRdb on the PCR reads, yielding one entry per CDR3 protein. This repertoire shows 650,000 to 850,000 distinct CDR3 sequences, about 43% found once; its top ten account for roughly 4.9%. For these receptors, no antigen is known. Study outcomes and limitations: Roughly five TRBV segments appeared more often in patients than in controls, and TRBV5-6, TRBV5-1 and TRBV20-1 were among these.

The sample consisted of blood. These receptors all come from a girl aged 10-17 years with multiple sclerosis.

This clonotype was found many times. This chain links TRBV27 with TRBJ2-5, with D perhaps matching TRBD2 (5 bases). Looked up from germline, CDR1 is MNHEY and CDR2 is SMNVEV (reference sequence). This CDR3 contains 11 residues. Trimming took 6 bases from V and 5 from J, leaving 7 bases between them. CDR3 protein: CASSRGETQYF. DNA for the CDR3: TGTGCCAGCAGCCGAGGGGAGACCCAGTACTTC.

This chain uses TRBV2 with TRBJ1-5; D remains ambiguous. Germline loops: CDR1 SNHLY, CDR2 FYNNEI. The CDR3 is 13 residues long. V was trimmed by 4 bases and J by 4 bases, leaving 8 bases between them. The CDR3 DNA is TGTGCCAGCAGTGGACTGAGAAATCAGCCCCAGCATTTT. This encodes CASSGLRNQPQHF.

This clonotype was counted between two and nine times. The gene calls are TRBV11-1 and TRBJ2-5; D is unclear. The V and J ends lost 3 bases and 4 bases respectively, with 9 bases between them. Germline CDR1 and CDR2: SGHAT and FQDESV (reference sequence). CDR3 length equals 13 residues. The CDR3 loop is CASSFKATETQYF. For the CDR3, the DNA is TGTGCCAGCAGCTTCAAAGCTACAGAGACCCAGTACTTC.

This CDR3 reads CASSLALTGDRGSEQFF. The CDR3 DNA follows: TGCGCCAGCAGCCTGGCCCTCACCGGGGACAGGGGGTCTGAGCAGTTCTTC. The J gene is TRBJ2-1, the V gene TRBV5-1; 11 positions match TRBD1. CDR1 and CDR2 (germline): SGHRS, YFSETQ. J was trimmed by 9 bases and V by 4 bases; bases with no gene match: 15. The CDR3 has 17 amino acids.

The chain joins TRBV29-1 to TRBJ2-4, with a weak D call TRBD1 (5 bases). The CDR3 extends over 12 amino acids. V was shortened by 0 bases and J by 7 bases, with 7 bases between the two germline ends. CDR1 and CDR2 from the germline V gene are SQVTM and ANQGSEA. The CDR3 region is CSVEDPGNIQYF. The CDR3 DNA follows: TGCAGCGTTGAAGATCCAGGGAACATTCAGTACTTC.

V and J are TRBV7-9 and TRBJ1-2; D gene unclear. CDR1 SEHNR and CDR2 FQNEAQ come from the germline V gene (reference sequence). V was cut by 3 bases and J by 8 bases, with 16 bases left in between. This CDR3 comprises 14 residues. The CDR3: CASSFLEDLGGYTF. The CDR3 nucleotides are TGTGCCAGCAGCTTCTTGGAGGACTTAGGGGGCTACACCTTC.

The chain has TRBV29-1 and TRBJ1-2, with 9 bases aligning to TRBD1. With 0 bases clipped from V and 7 bases from J, the junction kept 3 bases outside the gene matches. This CDR3 region has 13 residues. From germline, CDR1 is SQVTM and CDR2 ANQGSEA. In DNA, the CDR3 is TGCAGCGTTGAAGACGAACAGGGGGCTGGCTACACCTTC. As protein: CSVEDEQGAGYTF.

This clonotype was seen only a few times. The V and J genes are TRBV12-3 or TRBV12-4 and TRBJ2-7; 12 positions match TRBD2. This CDR3 is 14 amino acids long. Trimming removed 5 bases from V and 6 bases from J; junction bases left unmatched: 5. The CDR3 DNA follows: TGTGCCAGCAGTGAACTAGCGGGAGGATCCGAGCAGTACTTC. It translates to CASSELAGGSEQYF.

This clonotype has a handful of counts. The chain combines TRBV7-9 with TRBJ2-7; D assignment may be TRBD1 or TRBD2 (5 bases each). Trimming took off 5 bases at V and 8 bases at J, with 19 bases between the two ends. This CDR3 spans 14 amino acids. The germline V gene encodes CDR1 SEHNR and CDR2 FQNEAQ (reference sequence). The CDR3 DNA reads TGTGCCAGCAGCCAATCCGGGGCCCCAGATCAGCAGTACTTC. The encoded protein is CASSQSGAPDQQYF.

This clonotype was seen a handful of times. This chain uses TRBV3-1 with TRBJ2-1; D gene uncertain. Germline V gene data show CDR1 as LGHDT and CDR2 as YNNKEL (reference sequence). V was pared by 0 bases and J by 7 bases, with 10 bases between. The CDR3 spans 14 residues. This CDR3 is CASSQDLWANEQFF. Here the CDR3 DNA reads TGTGCCAGCAGCCAAGATCTGTGGGCTAATGAGCAGTTCTTC.

The gene calls are TRBV5-1 and TRBJ2-7; 9 bases line up with TRBD2. V dropped 0 bases and J dropped 3; count of bases not matched to a gene: 10. Per germline, CDR1 SGHRS and CDR2 YFSETQ. CDR3 length equals 17 residues. The CDR3 loop is CASSLAKSREGLYEQYF. The CDR3 coding sequence is TGCGCCAGCAGCTTGGCCAAATCGCGGGAGGGCCTCTACGAGCAGTACTTC.